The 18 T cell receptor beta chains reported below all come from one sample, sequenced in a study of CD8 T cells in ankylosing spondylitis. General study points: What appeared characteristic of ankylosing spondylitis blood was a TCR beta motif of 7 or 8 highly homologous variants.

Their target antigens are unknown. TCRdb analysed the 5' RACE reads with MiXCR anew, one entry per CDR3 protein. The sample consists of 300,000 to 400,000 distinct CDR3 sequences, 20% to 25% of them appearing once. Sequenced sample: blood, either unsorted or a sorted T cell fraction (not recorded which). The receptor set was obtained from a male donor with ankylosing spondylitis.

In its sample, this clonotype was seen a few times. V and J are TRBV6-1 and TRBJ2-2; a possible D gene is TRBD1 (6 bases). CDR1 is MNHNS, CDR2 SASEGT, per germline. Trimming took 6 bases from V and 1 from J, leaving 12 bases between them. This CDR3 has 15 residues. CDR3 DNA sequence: TGTGCCAGCAGCCGGAGGACAGAGAACACCGGGGAGCTGTTTTTT. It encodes CASSRRTENTGELFF.

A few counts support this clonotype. CDR3 protein: CASSGLGPGGYTF. As DNA, the CDR3 is TGCGCCAGCAGCGGTCTAGGACCGGGGGGCTACACCTTC. This chain links TRBV5-1 with TRBJ1-2; D not certain. Between the trimmed V and J ends, which lost 4 bases and 8 bases, there was a span of 15 bases. Germline V gene lookup returns CDR1 SGHRS and CDR2 YFSETQ. This CDR3 spans 13 amino acids.

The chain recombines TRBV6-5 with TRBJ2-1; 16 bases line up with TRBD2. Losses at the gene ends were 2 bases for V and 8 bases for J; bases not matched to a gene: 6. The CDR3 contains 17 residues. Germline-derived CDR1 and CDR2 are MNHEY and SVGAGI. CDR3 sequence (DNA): TGTGCCAGCAGTTACAGAGGGACTAGCGGGAGGGGCGATGAGCAGTTCTTC. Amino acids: CASSYRGTSGRGDEQFF.

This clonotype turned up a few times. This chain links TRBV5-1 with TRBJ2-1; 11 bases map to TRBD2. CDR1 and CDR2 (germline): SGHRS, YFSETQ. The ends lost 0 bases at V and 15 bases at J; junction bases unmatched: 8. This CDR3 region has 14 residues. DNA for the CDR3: TGCGCCAGCAGCTTGGCTAGCGGGAGGTCTATTATGTTCTTC. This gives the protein CASSLASGRSIMFF.

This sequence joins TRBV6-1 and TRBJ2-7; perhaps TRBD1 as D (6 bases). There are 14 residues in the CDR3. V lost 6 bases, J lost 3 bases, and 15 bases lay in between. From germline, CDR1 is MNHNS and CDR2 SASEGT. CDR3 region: CASRTDRQVYEQYF. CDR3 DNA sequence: TGTGCCAGCAGAACTGACAGGCAGGTCTACGAGCAGTACTTC.

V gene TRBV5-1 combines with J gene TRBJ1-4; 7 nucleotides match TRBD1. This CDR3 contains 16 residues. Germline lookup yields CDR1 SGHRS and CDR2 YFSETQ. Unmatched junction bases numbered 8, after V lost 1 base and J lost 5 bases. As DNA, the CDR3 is TGCGCCAGCAGCTTGCCAGCGACAGGGCGAAATGAAAAACTGTTTTTT. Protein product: CASSLPATGRNEKLFF.

The CDR3, as DNA: TGTGCCACCGGAGGTAGCTCCTACAATGAGCAGTTCTTC. It encodes CATGGSSYNEQFF. V usage is TRBV24-1 and J usage is TRBJ2-1, with D possibly matching TRBD2 (5 bases). Trimming removed 9 bases at V and 0 bases at J, with 8 bases between. The germline V gene encodes CDR1 KGHDR and CDR2 SFDVKD. This CDR3 region has 13 residues.

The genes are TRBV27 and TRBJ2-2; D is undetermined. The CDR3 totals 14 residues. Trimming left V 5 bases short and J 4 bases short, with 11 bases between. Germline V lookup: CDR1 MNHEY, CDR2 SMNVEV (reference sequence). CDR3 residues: CASSIRRGTGELFF. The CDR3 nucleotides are TGTGCCAGCAGTATCCGACGAGGCACCGGGGAGCTGTTTTTT.

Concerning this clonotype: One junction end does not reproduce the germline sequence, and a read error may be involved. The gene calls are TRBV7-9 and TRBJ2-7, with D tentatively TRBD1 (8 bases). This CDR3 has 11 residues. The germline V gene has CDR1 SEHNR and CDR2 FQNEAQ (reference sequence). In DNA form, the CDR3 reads TGTGCCAGCAGCCGGGAGGACAGGGCCAGTTTC. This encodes CASSREDRASF.

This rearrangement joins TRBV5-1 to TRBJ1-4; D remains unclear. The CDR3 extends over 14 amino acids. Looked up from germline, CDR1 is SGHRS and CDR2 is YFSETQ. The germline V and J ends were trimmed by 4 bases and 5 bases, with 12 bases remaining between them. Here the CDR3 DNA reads TGCGCCAGCAGCCGGGTCCCAGAGAATGAAAAACTGTTTTTT. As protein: CASSRVPENEKLFF.

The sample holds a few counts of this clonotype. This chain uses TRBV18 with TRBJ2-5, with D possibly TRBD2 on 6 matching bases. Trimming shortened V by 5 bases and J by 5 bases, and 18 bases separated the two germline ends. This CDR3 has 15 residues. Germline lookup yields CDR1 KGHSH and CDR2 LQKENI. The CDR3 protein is CASSARDSGGETQYF. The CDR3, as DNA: TGTGCCAGCTCAGCCCGGGACTCAGGTGGCGAGACCCAGTACTTC.

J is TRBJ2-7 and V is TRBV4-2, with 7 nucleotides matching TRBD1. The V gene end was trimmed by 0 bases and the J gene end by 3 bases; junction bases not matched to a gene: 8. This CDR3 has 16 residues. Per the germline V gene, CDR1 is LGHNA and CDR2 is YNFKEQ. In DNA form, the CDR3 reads TGTGCCAGCAGCCAAGAAAAGGCGACAGGGTACTACGAGCAGTACTTC. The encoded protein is CASSQEKATGYYEQYF.

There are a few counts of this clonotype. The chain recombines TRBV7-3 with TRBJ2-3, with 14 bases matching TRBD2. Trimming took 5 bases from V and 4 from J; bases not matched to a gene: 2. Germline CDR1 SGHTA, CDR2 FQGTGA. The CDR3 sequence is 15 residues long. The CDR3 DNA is TGTGCCAGCAGCGAGGGACTAGCGGGAGCAGATACGCAGTATTTT. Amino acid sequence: CASSEGLAGADTQYF.

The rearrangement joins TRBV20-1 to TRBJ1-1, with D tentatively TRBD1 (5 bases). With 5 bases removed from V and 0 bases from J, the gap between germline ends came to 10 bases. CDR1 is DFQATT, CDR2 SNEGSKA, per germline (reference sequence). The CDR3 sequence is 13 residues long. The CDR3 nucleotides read TGCAGTGCTTTCGACAGCATGAACACTGAAGCTTTCTTT. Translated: CSAFDSMNTEAFF.

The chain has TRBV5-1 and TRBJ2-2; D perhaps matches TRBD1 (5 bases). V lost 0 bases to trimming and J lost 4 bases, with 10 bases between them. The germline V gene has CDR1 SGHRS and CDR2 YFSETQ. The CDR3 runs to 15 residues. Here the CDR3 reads CASSLGTPGTGELFF. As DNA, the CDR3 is TGCGCCAGCAGCTTGGGGACACCAGGCACCGGGGAGCTGTTTTTT.

The CDR3 nucleotides read TGTGCCAGCAGCCTGACTAGCGGGAGGGCCTGGGATGAGCAGTTCTTC. Amino acids: CASSLTSGRAWDEQFF. This rearrangement joins TRBV5-6 to TRBJ2-1, with 14 bases matching TRBD2. J gave up 8 bases and V 4 bases, and 8 bases lay outside the gene matches. The CDR3 runs to 16 residues. Germline loops: CDR1 SGHDT, CDR2 YYEEEE.

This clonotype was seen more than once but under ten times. This CDR3 is CASSRRGETQYF. In DNA, the CDR3 is TGTGCCAGTAGCCGGCGGGGGGAGACCCAGTACTTC. This sequence joins TRBV19 and TRBJ2-5, with 7 positions matching TRBD2. CDR1 and CDR2 from the germline V gene are LNHDA and SQIVND (reference sequence). The trim removed 6 bases at V and 5 bases at J, leaving 3 bases unmatched. This CDR3 has 12 residues.

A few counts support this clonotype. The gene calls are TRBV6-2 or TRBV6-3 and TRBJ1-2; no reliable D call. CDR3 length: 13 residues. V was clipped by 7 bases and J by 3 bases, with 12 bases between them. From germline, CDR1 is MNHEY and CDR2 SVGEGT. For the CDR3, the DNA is TGTGCCAGCAAGCCGATTGGGGACTATGGCTACACCTTC. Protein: CASKPIGDYGYTF.